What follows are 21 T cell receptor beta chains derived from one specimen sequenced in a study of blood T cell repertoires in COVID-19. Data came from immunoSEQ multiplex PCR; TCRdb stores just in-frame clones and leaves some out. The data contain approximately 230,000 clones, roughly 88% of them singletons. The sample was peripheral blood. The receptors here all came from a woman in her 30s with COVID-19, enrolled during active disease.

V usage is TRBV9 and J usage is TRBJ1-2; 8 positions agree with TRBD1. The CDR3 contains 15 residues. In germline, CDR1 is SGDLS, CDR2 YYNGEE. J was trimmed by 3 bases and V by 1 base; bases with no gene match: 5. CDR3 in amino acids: CASSVFAGGDYGYTF. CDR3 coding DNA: TGTGCCAGCAGCGTATTCGCAGGGGGCGACTATGGCTACACCTTC.

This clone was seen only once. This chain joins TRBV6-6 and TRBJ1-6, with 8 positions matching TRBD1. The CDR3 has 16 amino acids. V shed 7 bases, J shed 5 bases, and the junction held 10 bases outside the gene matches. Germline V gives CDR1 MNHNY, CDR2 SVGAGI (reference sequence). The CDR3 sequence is CASTHGDRFNNSPLHF. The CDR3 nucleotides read TGTGCCAGCACCCACGGGGACAGGTTCAATAATTCACCCCTCCACTTT.

The CDR3 DNA sequence: TGTGCCAGCAGTAGGGAGCTAGGGGAGACCCAGTACTTC. It specifies CASSRELGETQYF. The chain has TRBV6-4 and TRBJ2-5, with a tentative D call TRBD2 (5 bases). CDR1 MRHNA and CDR2 SNTAGT come from the germline V gene. V was shortened by 5 bases and J by 5 bases, with 12 bases between the two germline ends. The CDR3 length is 13 residues.

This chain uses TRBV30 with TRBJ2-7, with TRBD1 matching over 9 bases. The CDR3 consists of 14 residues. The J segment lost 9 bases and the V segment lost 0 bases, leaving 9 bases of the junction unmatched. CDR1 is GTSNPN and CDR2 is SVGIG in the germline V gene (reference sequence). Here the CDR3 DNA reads TGTGCCTGGAGTGTACTCGACGGGACAGGGTGGCAGTACGTC. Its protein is CAWSVLDGTGWQYV.

The CDR3 region is CARSPVQGIRQPQHF. The CDR3 DNA is TGTGCCAGAAGCCCCGTACAGGGGATCCGTCAGCCCCAGCATTTT. V usage is TRBV5-3 and J usage is TRBJ1-5; 7 bases fit TRBD1. TRBV5-3 is labeled an ORF, and its function is uncertain. Germline trimming cut 4 bases from V and 6 bases from J; bases unmatched to any gene: 10. The CDR3 runs 15 residues.

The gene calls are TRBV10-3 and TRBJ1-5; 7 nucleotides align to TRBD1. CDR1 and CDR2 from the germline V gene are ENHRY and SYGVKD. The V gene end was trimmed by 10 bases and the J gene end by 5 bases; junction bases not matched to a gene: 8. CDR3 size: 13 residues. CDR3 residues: CATTGAADQPQHF. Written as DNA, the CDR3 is TGTGCCACCACAGGGGCCGCGGATCAGCCCCAGCATTTT.

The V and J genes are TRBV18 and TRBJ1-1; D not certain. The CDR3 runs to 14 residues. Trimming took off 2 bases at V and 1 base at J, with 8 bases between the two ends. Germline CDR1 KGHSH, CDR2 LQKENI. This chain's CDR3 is CASSPFHTNTEAFF. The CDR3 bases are TGTGCCAGCTCACCATTTCACACGAACACTGAAGCTTTCTTT.

Here the CDR3 reads CASSFPLAGYTGELFF. Here the CDR3 DNA reads TGCGCCAGCAGCTTTCCCCTAGCGGGGTACACCGGGGAGCTGTTTTTT. This sequence joins TRBV5-1 and TRBJ2-2; 9 bases map to TRBD2. The CDR3 is made up of 16 amino acids. Per germline, CDR1 SGHRS and CDR2 YFSETQ. The ends lost 2 bases at V and 3 bases at J; junction bases unmatched: 5.

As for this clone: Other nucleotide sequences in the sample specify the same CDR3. CDR3 sequence: CASSLARGEQYV. The CDR3 DNA follows: TGTGCCAGCAGCTTAGCGAGAGGAGAGCAGTACGTC. This chain links TRBV7-9 with TRBJ2-7; unclear D gene. The CDR3 covers 12 residues. Germline V gene data show CDR1 as SEHNR and CDR2 as FQNEAQ (reference sequence). V shed 0 bases and J shed 7 bases, with 7 bases lying between them.

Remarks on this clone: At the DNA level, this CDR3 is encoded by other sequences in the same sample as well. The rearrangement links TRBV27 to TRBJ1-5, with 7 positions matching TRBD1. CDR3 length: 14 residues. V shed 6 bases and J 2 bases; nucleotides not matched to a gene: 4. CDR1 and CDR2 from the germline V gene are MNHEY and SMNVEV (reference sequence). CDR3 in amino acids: CASSRTGGNQPQHF. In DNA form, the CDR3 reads TGTGCCAGCAGCCGCACAGGGGGCAATCAGCCCCAGCATTTT.

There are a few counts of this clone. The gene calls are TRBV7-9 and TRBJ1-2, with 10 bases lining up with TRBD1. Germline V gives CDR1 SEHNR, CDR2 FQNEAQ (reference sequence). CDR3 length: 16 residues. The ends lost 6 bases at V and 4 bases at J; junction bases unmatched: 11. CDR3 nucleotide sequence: TGTGCCAGCAGTTCCCCGGGACAGGGGACCGCCTATGGCTACACCTTC. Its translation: CASSSPGQGTAYGYTF.

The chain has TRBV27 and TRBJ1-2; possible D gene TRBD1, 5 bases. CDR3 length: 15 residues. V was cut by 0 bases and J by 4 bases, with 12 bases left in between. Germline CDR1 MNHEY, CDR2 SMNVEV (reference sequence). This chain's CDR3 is CASSLSPGMVYGYTF. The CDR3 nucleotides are TGTGCCAGCAGTTTATCCCCAGGGATGGTCTATGGCTACACCTTC.

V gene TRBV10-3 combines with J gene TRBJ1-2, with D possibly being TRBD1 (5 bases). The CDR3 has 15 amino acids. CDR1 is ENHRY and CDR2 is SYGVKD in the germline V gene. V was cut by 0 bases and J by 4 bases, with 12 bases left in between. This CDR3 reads CAISESGQGGYGYTF. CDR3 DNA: TGTGCCATCAGTGAGTCGGGTCAGGGTGGCTATGGCTACACCTTC.

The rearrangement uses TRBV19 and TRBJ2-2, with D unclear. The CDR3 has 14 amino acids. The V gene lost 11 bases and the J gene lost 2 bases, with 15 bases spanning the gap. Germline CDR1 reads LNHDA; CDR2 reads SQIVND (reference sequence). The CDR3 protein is CAVLGRTNTGELFF. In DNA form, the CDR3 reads TGTGCCGTCTTGGGCAGAACAAACACCGGGGAGCTGTTTTTT.

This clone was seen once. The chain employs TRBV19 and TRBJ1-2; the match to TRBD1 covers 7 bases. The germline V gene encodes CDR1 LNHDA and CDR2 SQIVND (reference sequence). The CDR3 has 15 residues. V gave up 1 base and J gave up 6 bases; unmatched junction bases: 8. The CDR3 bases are TGTGCCAGTAGTATAGTTGGGCGACAGGGAGATGGCTACACCTTC. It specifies CASSIVGRQGDGYTF.

The CDR3 coding sequence is TGTGCCAGCAGTTTTTTCGGGGGGCAAGATGAGCAGTTCTTC. Protein sequence: CASSFFGGQDEQFF. The chain carries TRBV28 and TRBJ2-1, with D maybe TRBD2 (7 bases). Germline V gives CDR1 MDHEN, CDR2 SYDVKM. The CDR3 has 14 amino acids. With 3 bases removed from V and 8 bases from J, the gap between germline ends came to 14 bases.

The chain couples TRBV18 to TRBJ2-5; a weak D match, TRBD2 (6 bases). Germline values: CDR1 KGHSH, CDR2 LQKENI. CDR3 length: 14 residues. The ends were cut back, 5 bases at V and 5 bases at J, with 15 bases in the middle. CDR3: CASSTPGLEETQYF. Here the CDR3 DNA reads TGTGCCAGCTCAACGCCGGGACTCGAGGAGACCCAGTACTTC.

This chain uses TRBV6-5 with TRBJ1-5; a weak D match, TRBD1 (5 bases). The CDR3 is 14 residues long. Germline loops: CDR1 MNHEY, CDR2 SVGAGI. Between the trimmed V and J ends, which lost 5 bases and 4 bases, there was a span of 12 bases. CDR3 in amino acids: CASSPGHSNQPQHF. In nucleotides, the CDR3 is TGTGCCAGCAGTCCCGGACACTCTAATCAGCCCCAGCATTTT.

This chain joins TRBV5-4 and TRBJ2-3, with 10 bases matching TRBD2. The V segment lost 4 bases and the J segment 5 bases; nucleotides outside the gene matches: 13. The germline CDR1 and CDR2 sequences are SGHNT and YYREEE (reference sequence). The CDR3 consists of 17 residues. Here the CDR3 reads CASSTHSGGPGGDTQYF. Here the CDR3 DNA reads TGTGCCAGCAGCACCCATAGCGGGGGGCCCGGTGGAGATACGCAGTATTTT.

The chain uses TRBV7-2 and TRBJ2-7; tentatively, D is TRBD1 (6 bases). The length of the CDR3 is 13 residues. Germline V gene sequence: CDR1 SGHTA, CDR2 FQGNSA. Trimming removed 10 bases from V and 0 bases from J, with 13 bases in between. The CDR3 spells CATKQGSSYEQYF. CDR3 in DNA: TGTGCCACAAAACAGGGCAGCTCCTACGAGCAGTACTTC.

The CDR3 coding sequence is TGTGCCAGCAGTTCCGCCTCACATTCCCGGGGCAATCAGCCCCAGCATTTT. Encoded protein: CASSSASHSRGNQPQHF. The rearrangement joins TRBV27 to TRBJ1-5, with D unresolved. Germline V gives CDR1 MNHEY, CDR2 SMNVEV (reference sequence). V was trimmed by 4 bases and J by 2 bases, leaving 18 bases between them. The CDR3 sequence is 17 residues long.